The 11 T cell receptor beta chains presented below share a single source sample, sequenced in a study of regulatory T cells in long-lasting Graves disease. Regarding time point: persistent/refractory GD, antithyroid drugs over 5 years with positive TRAb. The authors made the TCR library using RNA they extracted from PBMCs. The authors built TCR beta libraries using iRepertoire HTBI primers and Arm-PCR of CDR3 regions. Using its own MiXCR run on the multiplex PCR reads, TCRdb lists one record per CDR3 protein. The table records about 430,000 distinct CDR3 sequences, 21% of them present only once. The sequences come from peripheral blood mononuclear cells (PBMCs), collected when the disease was refractory, from a patient treated with antithyroid drugs. The receptors were sampled from a female donor with Graves disease.

This sequence joins TRBV19 and TRBJ2-7; the D gene is possibly TRBD2 (5 bases). The CDR3 extends over 15 amino acids. The V end was cut by 6 bases, the J end by 2 bases, with 17 bases between. The germline CDR1 and CDR2 sequences are LNHDA and SQIVND (reference sequence). CDR3 DNA sequence: TGTGCCAGTAGCCCCCTTCTCAGCGGAACCTACGAGCAGTACTTC. Translation gives CASSPLLSGTYEQYF. Looking up the rest from reference TRBV19 and TRBJ2-7 gives the full variable domain: DGGITQSPKYLFRKEGQNVTLSCEQNLNHDAMYWYRQDPGQGLRLIYYSQIVNDFQKGDIAEGYSVSREKKESFPLTVTSAQKNPTAFYLCASSPLLSGTYEQYFGPGTRLTVT.

This clonotype showed up just a few times. CDR3 loop: CASSEAREYSNQPQHF. The CDR3 DNA reads as TGTGCCAGCAGTGAAGCGAGGGAATATAGCAATCAGCCCCAGCATTTT. The chain uses TRBV6-1 and TRBJ1-5; D is ambiguous. Trimming left V 0 bases short and J 0 bases short, with 9 bases between. Per the germline V gene, CDR1 is MNHNS and CDR2 is SASEGT. This CDR3 spans 16 amino acids.

This clonotype appeared once. The chain couples TRBV6-4 to TRBJ2-6; possibly TRBD2 for D (6 bases). V shed 5 bases and J shed 0 bases, with 11 bases lying between them. The germline CDR1 and CDR2 sequences are MRHNA and SNTAGT. CDR3 length equals 16 residues. As DNA, the CDR3 is TGTGCCAGCAGTAGAACCGGGGGCTCTGGGGCCAACGTCCTGACTTTC. It codes for CASSRTGGSGANVLTF.

This clonotype appeared a few times. The gene calls are TRBV20-1 and TRBJ2-7; possible D gene TRBD1, 5 bases. Germline V CDR1 and CDR2: DFQATT, SNEGSKA (reference sequence). The CDR3 extends over 13 amino acids. Trimming took 1 base from V and 3 from J, leaving 10 bases between them. The DNA for the CDR3 is TGCAGTGCTAGAGGAGCAGGGCTCTACGAGCAGTACTTC. Amino acids: CSARGAGLYEQYF.

Notes on this clonotype: This clone may be a read error of a much larger clone one base away. V is TRBV15 and J is TRBJ2-5; D possibly corresponds to TRBD1 (6 bases). The CDR3 spans 15 residues. Germline V gene data show CDR1 as LNHNV and CDR2 as YYDKDF (reference sequence). V was cut by 7 bases and J by 1 base, with 16 bases left in between. CDR3 sequence reads: CATILSGEPQETQYF. As DNA, the CDR3 is TGTGCCACCATACTATCAGGGGAGCCCCAAGAGACCCAGTACTTC.

The genes are TRBV12-3 or TRBV12-4 and TRBJ2-3, with 11 positions matching TRBD2. This CDR3 has 16 residues. V lost 5 bases, J lost 2 bases, and 6 bases stayed unmatched. In nucleotides, the CDR3 is TGTGCCAGCAGTCCGTTTAGCGGGAGGGACACAGATACGCAGTATTTT. This sequence encodes CASSPFSGRDTDTQYF.

At least ten counts were recorded for this clonotype. The V gene is TRBV28, the J gene TRBJ1-1, with D unclear. The V and J ends lost 6 bases and 0 bases respectively, with 11 bases between them. Per germline, CDR1 MDHEN and CDR2 SYDVKM. The CDR3 totals 14 residues. This CDR3 is CASSHPKMNTEAFF. The CDR3, as DNA: TGTGCCAGCAGCCATCCCAAGATGAACACTGAAGCTTTCTTT.

This clonotype was seen ten or more times. V gene TRBV6-1 combines with J gene TRBJ1-1, with 9 bases lining up with TRBD1. The CDR3 extends over 13 amino acids. Germline V lookup: CDR1 MNHNS, CDR2 SASEGT. The trim removed 10 bases at V and 7 bases at J, leaving 10 bases unmatched. Written as DNA, the CDR3 is TGTGCCACGCATAGGACAGGGGACGTTGAAGCTTTCTTT. Residues: CATHRTGDVEAFF.

This clonotype was recorded many times. The CDR3 is CASSLGTGLGQPQHF. The CDR3 nucleotides read TGTGCCAGCAGTTTAGGGACAGGGCTAGGGCAGCCCCAGCATTTT. The chain is built from TRBV12-3 or TRBV12-4 and TRBJ1-5; TRBD1 aligns across 8 bases. The J segment lost 7 bases and the V segment lost 1 base, leaving 6 bases of the junction unmatched. This CDR3 is 15 amino acids long.

This sequence joins TRBV5-1 and TRBJ2-2; 10 bases match TRBD1. This CDR3 comprises 15 residues. Trimming removed 6 bases from V and 2 bases from J; junction bases left unmatched: 4. Germline V gives CDR1 SGHRS, CDR2 YFSETQ. CDR3 nucleotides: TGCGCCAGCACTAGGGACAGGGGAAACACCGGGGAGCTGTTTTTT. The encoded protein is CASTRDRGNTGELFF.

The chain recombines TRBV6-2 or TRBV6-3 with TRBJ1-2; 7 nucleotides line up with TRBD1. This CDR3 spans 12 amino acids. V lost 7 bases, J lost 7 bases, and 6 bases stayed unmatched. Germline CDR1 is MNHEY and CDR2 is SVGEGT. The CDR3 spells CASTNRGGGYTF. As DNA, the CDR3 is TGTGCCAGCACTAACAGGGGAGGTGGCTACACCTTC.